This T cell receptor (beta chain) comes out of a study of a mutant IDH1 vaccine in newly diagnosed glioma. For the study at large: Eight vaccinations were given in weeks 1, 3, 5, 7, 11, 15, 19 and 23. Vaccines were first given 4-6 weeks after radiotherapy alone, or with temozolomide cycles. Sex distribution of treated patients was approximately 60% male and about 38% female; mean age was around 40 years.

General observations from the study: Pseudoprogression seemingly bore no relation to changes in top peripheral T cell clonotypes.

Trimming pared 4 bases from V and 3 bases from J, leaving 7 bases between. The CDR3 has 13 residues. CDR1 is KGHSY, CDR2 FQNENV, per germline. On this clone itself: Its antigen is as yet unknown.

The method was immunoSEQ multiplex PCR; TCRdb's version includes in-frame clones alone and lacks a portion of them. The data hold approximately 81,000 clones, with over 75% observed a single time. Time point indicated: week 23, last vaccination. It was 300 ug of mutant IDH1 20-mer peptide that made up each vaccine dose, given with topical imiquimod. The TCR sequence derives from a man aged 25-45 years with glioma. Some clones in this sample may be carry-over from other donors' samples. The chain links TRBV16 to TRBJ2-1; a weak D match, TRBD1 (6 bases). The specimen comprised PBMCs, sampled from a glioma patient whose treatment included an IDH1 peptide vaccine. The CDR3 here is CASSRDNYNEQFF. The CDR3 DNA reads TGTGCCAGCAGCCGGGACAACTACAATGAGCAGTTCTTC.